This is a list of T cell receptor beta chains from one sample in a study of radiation and T cells in renal cell carcinoma. TCRdb's table, derived via immunoSEQ multiplex PCR, lists solely in-frame clones and lacks some. Found here are some 150,000 clones, 87% of them singletons; the top ten hold 10% to 15%. Sequenced here: blood, sampled from a patient whose treatment included radiotherapy and nephrectomy. These receptors were collected from a woman aged 45-60 years with renal cell carcinoma. The CDR3 runs from the conserved cysteine through the conserved F or W.

j_call | v_call | cdr3_aa
TRBJ1-3 | TRBV12-5 | CASGTTGNTIYF
TRBJ2-3 | TRBV18 | CASSPIGGTDTQYF
TRBJ1-2 | TRBV15 | CATSRDLGAQGYTF
TRBJ2-7 | TRBV14 | CASNDRGYYEQYF
TRBJ1-2 | TRBV6-5 | CASSFGQGIYGYTF
TRBJ1-1 | TRBV9 | CASSVGPGDGSTEAFF
TRBJ1-1 | TRBV4-3 | CASSQDRGLNTEAFF
TRBJ1-4 | TRBV18 | CASSPLGSATNEKLFF
TRBJ2-5 | TRBV5-1 | CASSGRVDLQETQYF
TRBJ2-5 | TRBV6-6 | CASSYSTGQETQYF
TRBJ1-4 | TRBV5-1 | CASSLAMGLLATNEKLFF
TRBJ2-7 | TRBV11-2 | CASRPSGSTYEQYF
TRBJ1-2 | TRBV5-4 | CASSRGTDRGYTF
TRBJ1-6 | TRBV4-3 | CASSQEGVGGAYNSPLHF
TRBJ2-3 | TRBV9 | CASSVTTGMGTDTQYF
TRBJ1-4 | TRBV5-4 | CASSSRTGATNEKLFF
TRBJ1-5 | TRBV7-8 | CASSEVGGGASNQPQHF
TRBJ1-6 | TRBV6-1 | CASSEMDQSYNSPLHF
TRBJ1-5 | TRBV2 | CASSAAGTGGNQPQHF
TRBJ2-7 | TRBV4-1 | CASSETSNRGYPYEQYF
TRBJ1-1 | TRBV6-1 | CASSVGVTEAFF
TRBJ2-5 | TRBV4-1 | CASSQDRLAGASQETQYF
TRBJ1-5 | TRBV23-1 | CASSPRRRYSNQPQHF
TRBJ2-5 | TRBV18 | CASSRVVQETQYF
TRBJ2-3 | TRBV7-6 | CASSFAGGAGADTQYF
TRBJ1-1 | TRBV6-5 | CASKYGGTEAFF
TRBJ2-3 | TRBV6-5 | CASSNSGGALDTQYF
TRBJ2-5 | TRBV2 | CASSERFGPRTPETQYF
TRBJ2-7 | TRBV5-5 | CASSFIPDRNYYEQYF
TRBJ2-7 | TRBV5-1 | CASSVRDRGSEQYF
TRBJ1-6 | TRBV9 | CASSPTQGWSPLHF
TRBJ2-7 | TRBV5-1 | CASSLAGRKYEQYF
TRBJ2-3 | TRBV7-2 | CASSLNWGGASTDTQYF
TRBJ2-1 | TRBV18 | CASSLLDRGGNEQFF
TRBJ2-5 | TRBV6-5 | CASSTTGGWETQYF
TRBJ2-5 | TRBV5-1 | CASSLARDRETQYF
TRBJ2-3 | TRBV4-3 | CASSQQRGGLTQGIYTDTQYF
TRBJ2-5 | TRBV7-9 | CASSSEETQYF
TRBJ1-6 | TRBV7-2 | CASSFGGSPLHF
TRBJ1-4 | TRBV30 | CAWSSGQGSEKLFF
TRBJ2-3 | TRBV5-8 | CASSLGAGTGSTDTQYF
TRBJ1-3 | TRBV7-6 | CASSLGRGPGNTIYF
TRBJ1-2 | TRBV19 | CASRAQGVSGYTF
TRBJ1-4 | TRBV19 | CASSVQGWTNEKLFF
TRBJ2-7 | TRBV11-2 | CASSQVTGGIGGHEQYF
TRBJ2-5 | TRBV6-6 | CASSYGAGGPETQYF
TRBJ1-4 | TRBV7-9 | CASSFILSATNEKLFF
TRBJ1-1 | TRBV7-3 | CASSPKTGLNTEAFF
TRBJ1-6 | TRBV7-2 | CASSSLPYPGVGNSPLHF
TRBJ2-5 | TRBV5-5 | CASSWGGRQETQYF
TRBJ2-1 | TRBV9 | CASSATLALGSNEQFF
TRBJ2-2 | TRBV6-1 | CASSGASGGFTGELFF
TRBJ2-2 | TRBV6-4 | CASSDTSRWGGELFF
TRBJ2-5 | TRBV7-8 | CASSFITSGGQETQYF
TRBJ1-6 | TRBV9 | CASSPDSSSYNSPLHF
TRBJ2-3 | TRBV13 | CASSSTVTDTQYF
TRBJ2-3 | TRBV5-1 | CASSPGITDTQYF